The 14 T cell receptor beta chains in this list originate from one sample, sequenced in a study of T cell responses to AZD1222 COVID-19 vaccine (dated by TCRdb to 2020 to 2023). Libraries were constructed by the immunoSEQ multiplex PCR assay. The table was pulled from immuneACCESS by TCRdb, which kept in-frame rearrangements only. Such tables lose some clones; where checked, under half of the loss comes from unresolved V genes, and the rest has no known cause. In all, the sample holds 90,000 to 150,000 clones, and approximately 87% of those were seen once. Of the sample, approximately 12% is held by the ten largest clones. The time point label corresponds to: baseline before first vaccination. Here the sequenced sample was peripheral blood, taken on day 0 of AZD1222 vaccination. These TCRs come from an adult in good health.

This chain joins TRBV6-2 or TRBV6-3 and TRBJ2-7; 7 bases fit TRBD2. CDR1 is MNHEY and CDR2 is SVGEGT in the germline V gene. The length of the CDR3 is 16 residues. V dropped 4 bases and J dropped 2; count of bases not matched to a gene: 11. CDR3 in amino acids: CASSFAGEPTAYEQYF. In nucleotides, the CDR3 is TGTGCCAGCAGTTTCGCGGGAGAACCTACCGCCTACGAGCAGTACTTC.

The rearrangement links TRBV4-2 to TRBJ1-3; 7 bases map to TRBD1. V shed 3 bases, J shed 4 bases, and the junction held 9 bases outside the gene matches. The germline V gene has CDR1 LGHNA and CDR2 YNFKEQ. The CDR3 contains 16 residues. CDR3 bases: TGTGCCAGCAGCCATGAAGACAGGGCGTCCGGAAACACCATATATTTT. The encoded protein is CASSHEDRASGNTIYF.

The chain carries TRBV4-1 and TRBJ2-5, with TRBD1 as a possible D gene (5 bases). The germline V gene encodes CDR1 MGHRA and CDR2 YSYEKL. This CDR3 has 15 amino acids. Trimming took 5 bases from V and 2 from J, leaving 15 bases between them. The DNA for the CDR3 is TGCGCCAGCAGCACCCAGACAGCTACTCAAGAGACCCAGTACTTC. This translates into CASSTQTATQETQYF.

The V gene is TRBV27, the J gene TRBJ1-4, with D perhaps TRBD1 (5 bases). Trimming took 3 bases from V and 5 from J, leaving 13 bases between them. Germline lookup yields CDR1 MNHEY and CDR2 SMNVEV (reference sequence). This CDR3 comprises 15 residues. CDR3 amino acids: CASSLIPGGNEKLFF. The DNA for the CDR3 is TGTGCCAGCAGTTTGATTCCCGGGGGAAATGAAAAACTGTTTTTT.

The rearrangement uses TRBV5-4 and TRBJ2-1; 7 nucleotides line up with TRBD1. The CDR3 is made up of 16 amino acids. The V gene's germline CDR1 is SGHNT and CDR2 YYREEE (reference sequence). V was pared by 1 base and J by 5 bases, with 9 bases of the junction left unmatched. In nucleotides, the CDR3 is TGTGCCAGCAGCTTGCCTCCCCCGGGACAGCACAATGAGCAGTTCTTC. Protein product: CASSLPPPGQHNEQFF.

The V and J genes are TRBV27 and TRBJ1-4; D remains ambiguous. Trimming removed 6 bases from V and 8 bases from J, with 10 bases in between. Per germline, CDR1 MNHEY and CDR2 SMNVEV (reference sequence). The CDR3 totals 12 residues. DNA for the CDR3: TGTGCCAGCAGGACCCAAGGCGAAAAACTGTTTTTT. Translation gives CASRTQGEKLFF.

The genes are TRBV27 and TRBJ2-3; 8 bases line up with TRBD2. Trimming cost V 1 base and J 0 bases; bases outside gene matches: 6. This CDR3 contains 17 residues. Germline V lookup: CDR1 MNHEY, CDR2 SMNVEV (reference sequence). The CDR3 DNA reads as TGTGCCAGCAGTTTATTTTGGGGGACTAGGAGCACAGATACGCAGTATTTT. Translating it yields CASSLFWGTRSTDTQYF.

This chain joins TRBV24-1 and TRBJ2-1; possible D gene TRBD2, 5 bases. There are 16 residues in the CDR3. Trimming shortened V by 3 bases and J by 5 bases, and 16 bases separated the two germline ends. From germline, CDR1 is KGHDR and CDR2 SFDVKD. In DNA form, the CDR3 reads TGTGCCACCAGTGATGGGTTAGCGTTAAAAAACAATGAGCAGTTCTTC. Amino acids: CATSDGLALKNNEQFF.

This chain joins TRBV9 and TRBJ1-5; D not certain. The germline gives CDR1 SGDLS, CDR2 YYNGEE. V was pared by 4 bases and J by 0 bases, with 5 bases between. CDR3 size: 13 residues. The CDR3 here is CASSPGSNQPQHF. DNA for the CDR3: TGTGCCAGCAGCCCCGGTAGCAATCAGCCCCAGCATTTT.

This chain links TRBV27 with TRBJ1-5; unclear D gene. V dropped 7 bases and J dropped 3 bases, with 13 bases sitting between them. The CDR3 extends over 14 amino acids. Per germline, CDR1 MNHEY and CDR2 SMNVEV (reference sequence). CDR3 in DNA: TGTGCCAGCAAGGAAAACAGACCCAATCAGCCCCAGCATTTT. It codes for CASKENRPNQPQHF.

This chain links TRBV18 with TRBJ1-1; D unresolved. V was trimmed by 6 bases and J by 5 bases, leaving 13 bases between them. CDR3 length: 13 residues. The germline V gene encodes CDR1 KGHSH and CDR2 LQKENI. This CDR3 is CASSPYSGTEAFF. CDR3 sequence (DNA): TGTGCCAGCTCGCCCTACAGTGGGACTGAAGCTTTCTTT.

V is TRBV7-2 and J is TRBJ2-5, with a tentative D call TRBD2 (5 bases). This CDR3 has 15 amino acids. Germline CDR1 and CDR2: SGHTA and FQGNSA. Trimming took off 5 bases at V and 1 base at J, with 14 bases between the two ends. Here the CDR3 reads CASSRQSGLQETQYF. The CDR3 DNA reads TGTGCCAGCAGCCGCCAGTCAGGACTCCAAGAGACCCAGTACTTC.

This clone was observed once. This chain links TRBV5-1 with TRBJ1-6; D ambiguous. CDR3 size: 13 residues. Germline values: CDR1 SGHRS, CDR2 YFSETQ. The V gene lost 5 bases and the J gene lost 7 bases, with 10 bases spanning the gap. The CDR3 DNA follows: TGCGCCAGCAGTTTATACGGGAATTCACCCCTCCACTTT. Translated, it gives CASSLYGNSPLHF.

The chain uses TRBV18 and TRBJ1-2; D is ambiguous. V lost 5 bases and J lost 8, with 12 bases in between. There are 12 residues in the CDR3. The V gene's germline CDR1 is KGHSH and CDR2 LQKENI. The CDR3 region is CASSVTMEGYTF. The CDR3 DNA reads TGTGCCAGCTCAGTCACCATGGAGGGCTACACCTTC.